The clone carrying this T cell receptor (beta chain) showed up just a few times. In the original workflow: Nucleated cell counts were estimated from reference gene primer amplification. Sequencing was performed with immunoSEQ multiplex PCR; in TCRdb, only in-frame clones are kept and a portion is missing. D and trimming were read from the DNA, whereas the V and J calls and clone size are those reported in that table. The data show about 77,000 clones, less than 85% seen once. CDR1 and CDR2 (germline): SQVTM, ANQGSEA. V was pared by 4 bases and J by 0 bases, with 4 bases of the junction left unmatched. There are 15 residues in the CDR3. The data are from a study of blood T cell repertoires in COVID-19. In the study overall: The study drew acute and convalescent COVID-19 samples from the United States, Italy and Spain. T cells, B-cell-depleted T cells, or PBMCs supplied cDNA or gDNA.

Sequencing was done on a sample of peripheral blood. The receptor was derived from a man between 65 and 85 years old with active or convalescent COVID-19. V and J are TRBV29-1 and TRBJ2-7; 12 positions agree with TRBD1. CDR3 in amino acids: CSVGGTGGDSYEQYF. CDR3 coding DNA: TGCAGCGTTGGGGGGACAGGGGGCGACTCCTACGAGCAGTACTTC.